Below, 7 T cell receptor beta chains from the same sample are listed, as sequenced in a study of blood T cell repertoires in COVID-19 (dated by TCRdb to the early 2020s). The library was built by means of the immunoSEQ multiplex PCR assay. TCRdb stores this immuneACCESS table with in-frame sequences only. Part of the clones is absent; in the studies checked, under half of the shortfall reflects unresolved V genes, and no reason is known for the rest. For this sample the table gives about 69,000 clones, of which roughly 80% were detected only once. The ten largest clones represent roughly 9.7% of the sample. The source material was peripheral blood. Receptors were obtained from a woman older than 75 with acute or convalescent COVID-19.

The chain recombines TRBV19 with TRBJ2-5; TRBD2 matches 10 bases. CDR1 is LNHDA and CDR2 is SQIVND in the germline V gene (reference sequence). With V trimmed by 0 bases and J by 2 bases, 9 bases remained unmatched. This CDR3 region has 18 residues. The CDR3 bases are TGTGCCAGTAGTATAGACCTAGCGGGGGCCGCCGGACAAGAGACCCAGTACTTC. Encoded protein: CASSIDLAGAAGQETQYF.

The chain couples TRBV5-1 to TRBJ1-2; D gene unclear. This CDR3 is built from 13 residues. Trimming left V 2 bases short and J 0 bases short, with 5 bases between. Germline V gene lookup returns CDR1 SGHRS and CDR2 YFSETQ. This chain's CDR3 is CASSFEPNYGYTF. DNA of the CDR3: TGCGCCAGCAGCTTCGAGCCTAACTATGGCTACACCTTC.

The CDR3 reads CASSWGVGLSEPQHF. The CDR3 DNA reads as TGTGCCAGCAGCTGGGGCGTGGGGTTGTCGGAGCCCCAGCATTTT. This sequence joins TRBV11-2 and TRBJ1-5, with D tentatively TRBD1 (5 bases). The ends were cut back, 4 bases at V and 8 bases at J, with 18 bases in the middle. The CDR3 covers 15 residues. Germline V gives CDR1 SGHAT, CDR2 FQNNGV.

V usage is TRBV27 and J usage is TRBJ2-5; 8 bases are a match to TRBD2. The CDR3 extends over 16 amino acids. Germline assignment: CDR1 MNHEY and CDR2 SMNVEV (reference sequence). Trimming took 2 bases from V and 0 from J; bases not matched to a gene: 5. The CDR3 loop reads CASSLDGGGYQETQYF. The CDR3 bases are TGTGCCAGCAGTTTAGATGGCGGGGGGTACCAAGAGACCCAGTACTTC.

The chain has TRBV19 and TRBJ1-1, with D perhaps TRBD1 (6 bases). V lost 1 base to trimming and J lost 1 base, with 19 bases between them. Germline V gene lookup returns CDR1 LNHDA and CDR2 SQIVND (reference sequence). This CDR3 is built from 18 residues. The CDR3 protein is CASSIGGGRNPGNTEAFF. In DNA, the CDR3 is TGTGCCAGTAGTATAGGCGGGGGGCGGAACCCAGGGAACACTGAAGCTTTCTTT.

V usage is TRBV5-8 and J usage is TRBJ1-5; possible D gene TRBD1, 6 bases. The CDR3 runs to 14 residues. Trimming removed 6 bases at V and 5 bases at J, with 15 bases between. The germline gives CDR1 SGHTS, CDR2 YDEGEE. CDR3 region: CASIPDRRHQPQHF. The CDR3 region has the DNA TGTGCCAGCATCCCCGACAGGAGACATCAGCCCCAGCATTTT.

This clone was observed once. The chain joins TRBV5-1 to TRBJ1-1, with TRBD1 matching 10 bases. Germline CDR1 SGHRS, CDR2 YFSETQ. Trimming removed 5 bases from V and 4 bases from J; junction bases left unmatched: 11. The CDR3 spans 16 residues. The CDR3 loop is CASRSTGGAQGTEAFF. CDR3 sequence (DNA): TGCGCCAGCAGGTCGACAGGGGGCGCCCAGGGCACTGAAGCTTTCTTT.